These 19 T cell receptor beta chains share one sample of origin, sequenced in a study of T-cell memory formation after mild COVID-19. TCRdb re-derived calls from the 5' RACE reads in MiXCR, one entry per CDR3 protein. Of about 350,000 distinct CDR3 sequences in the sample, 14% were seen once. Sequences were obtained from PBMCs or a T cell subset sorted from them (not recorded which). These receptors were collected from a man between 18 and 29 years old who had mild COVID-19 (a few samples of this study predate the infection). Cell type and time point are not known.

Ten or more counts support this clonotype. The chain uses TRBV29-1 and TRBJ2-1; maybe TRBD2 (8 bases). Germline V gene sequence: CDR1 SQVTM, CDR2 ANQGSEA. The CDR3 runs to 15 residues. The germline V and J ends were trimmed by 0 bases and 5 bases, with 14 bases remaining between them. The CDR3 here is CSVEEVSGTDNEQFF. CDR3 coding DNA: TGCAGCGTTGAAGAGGTTAGCGGGACAGACAATGAGCAGTTCTTC.

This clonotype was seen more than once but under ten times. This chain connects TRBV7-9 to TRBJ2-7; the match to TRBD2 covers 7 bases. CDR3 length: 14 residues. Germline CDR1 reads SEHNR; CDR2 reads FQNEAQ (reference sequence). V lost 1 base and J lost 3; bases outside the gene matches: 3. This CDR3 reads CASSLGAGNYEQYV. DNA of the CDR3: TGTGCCAGCAGCTTAGGAGCGGGGAACTACGAGCAGTACGTC.

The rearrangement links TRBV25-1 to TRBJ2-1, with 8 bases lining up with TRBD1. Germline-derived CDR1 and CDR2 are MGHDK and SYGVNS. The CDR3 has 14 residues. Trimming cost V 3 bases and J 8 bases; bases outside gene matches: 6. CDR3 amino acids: CASSDDRGTDEQFF. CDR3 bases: TGTGCCAGCAGTGATGACAGGGGAACGGATGAGCAGTTCTTC.

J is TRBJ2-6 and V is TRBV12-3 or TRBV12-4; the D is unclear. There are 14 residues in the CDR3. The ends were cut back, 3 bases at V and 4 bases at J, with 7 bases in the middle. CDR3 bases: TGTGCCAGCAGTTTCACAAGGGGGGCCAACGTCCTGACTTTC. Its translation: CASSFTRGANVLTF.

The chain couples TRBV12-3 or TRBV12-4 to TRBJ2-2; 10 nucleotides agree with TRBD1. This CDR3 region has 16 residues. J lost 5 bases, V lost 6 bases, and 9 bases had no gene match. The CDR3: CASREPRDRGTGELFF. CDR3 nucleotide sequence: TGTGCCAGCAGAGAACCCCGGGACAGGGGAACCGGGGAGCTGTTTTTT.

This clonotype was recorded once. The CDR3 protein is CASKARGAGLASQPQHF. The DNA for the CDR3 is TGTGCCAGTAAAGCTCGTGGGGCTGGATTGGCGAGTCAGCCCCAGCATTTT. This chain uses TRBV19 with TRBJ1-5, with D perhaps matching TRBD1 (5 bases). CDR1 is LNHDA and CDR2 is SQIVND in the germline V gene (reference sequence). CDR3 size: 17 residues. V lost 7 bases to trimming and J lost 6 bases, with 25 bases between them.

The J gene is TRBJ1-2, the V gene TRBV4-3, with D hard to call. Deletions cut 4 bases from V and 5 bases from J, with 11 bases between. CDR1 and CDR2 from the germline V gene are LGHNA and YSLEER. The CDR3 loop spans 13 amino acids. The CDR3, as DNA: TGCGCCAGCAGCCGCGAGTCGGGGTATGGCTACACCTTC. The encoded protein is CASSRESGYGYTF.

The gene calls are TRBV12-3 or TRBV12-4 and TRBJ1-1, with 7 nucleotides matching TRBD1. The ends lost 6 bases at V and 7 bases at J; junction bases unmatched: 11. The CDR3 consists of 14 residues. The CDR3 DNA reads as TGTGCCAGCAGCAACAGCAGGGGGAGAGGTGAAGCTTTCTTT. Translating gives CASSNSRGRGEAFF.

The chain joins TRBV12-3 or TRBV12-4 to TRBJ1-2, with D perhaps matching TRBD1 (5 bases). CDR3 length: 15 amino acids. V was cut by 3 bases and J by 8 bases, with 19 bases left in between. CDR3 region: CASSFNWFGGQGYTF. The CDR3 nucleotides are TGTGCCAGCAGTTTCAATTGGTTCGGGGGTCAGGGCTACACCTTC.

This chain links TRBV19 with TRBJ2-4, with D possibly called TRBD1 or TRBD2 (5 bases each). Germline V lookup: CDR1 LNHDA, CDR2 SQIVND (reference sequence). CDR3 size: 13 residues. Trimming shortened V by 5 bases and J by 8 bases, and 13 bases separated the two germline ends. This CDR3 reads CASSPYGTDIQYF. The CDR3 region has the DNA TGTGCCAGTAGTCCATACGGGACGGACATTCAGTACTTC. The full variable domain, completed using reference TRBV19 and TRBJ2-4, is DGGITQSPKYLFRKEGQNVTLSCEQNLNHDAMYWYRQDPGQGLRLIYYSQIVNDFQKGDIAEGYSVSREKKESFPLTVTSAQKNPTAFYLCASSPYGTDIQYFGAGTRLSVL.

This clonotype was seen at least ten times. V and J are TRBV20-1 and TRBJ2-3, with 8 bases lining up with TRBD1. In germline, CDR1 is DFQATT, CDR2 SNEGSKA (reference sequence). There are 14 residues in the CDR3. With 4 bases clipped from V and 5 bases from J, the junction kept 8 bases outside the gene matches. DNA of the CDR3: TGCAGTGCTACCGACAGGGGATCGAGAGATACGCAGTATTTT. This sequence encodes CSATDRGSRDTQYF.

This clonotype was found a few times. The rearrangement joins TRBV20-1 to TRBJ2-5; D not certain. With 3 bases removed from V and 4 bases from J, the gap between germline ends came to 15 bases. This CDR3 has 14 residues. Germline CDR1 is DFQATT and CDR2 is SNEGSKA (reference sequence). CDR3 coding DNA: TGCAGTGCTAGTCCACGTGTAGCCCCAGAGACCCAGTACTTC. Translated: CSASPRVAPETQYF.

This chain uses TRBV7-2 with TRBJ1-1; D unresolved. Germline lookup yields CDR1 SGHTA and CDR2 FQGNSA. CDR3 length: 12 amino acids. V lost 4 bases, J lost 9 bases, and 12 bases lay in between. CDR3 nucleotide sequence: TGTGCCAGCAGCTCCCCTCTGGAAAAAGCTTTCTTT. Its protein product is CASSSPLEKAFF.

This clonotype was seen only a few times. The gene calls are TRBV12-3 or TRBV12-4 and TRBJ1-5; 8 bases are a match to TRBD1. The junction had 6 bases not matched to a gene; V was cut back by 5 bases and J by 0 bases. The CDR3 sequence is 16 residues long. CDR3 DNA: TGTGCCAGCAGTGACCGAGGACAGGGTAGCAATCAGCCCCAGCATTTT. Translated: CASSDRGQGSNQPQHF.

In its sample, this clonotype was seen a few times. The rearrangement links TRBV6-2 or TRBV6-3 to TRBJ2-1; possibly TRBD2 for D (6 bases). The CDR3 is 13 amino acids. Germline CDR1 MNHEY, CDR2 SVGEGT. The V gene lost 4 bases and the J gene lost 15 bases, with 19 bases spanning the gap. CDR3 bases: TGTGCCAGCAGTTTAATGGCGGGGAGTAGTGCGTTCTTC. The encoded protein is CASSLMAGSSAFF.

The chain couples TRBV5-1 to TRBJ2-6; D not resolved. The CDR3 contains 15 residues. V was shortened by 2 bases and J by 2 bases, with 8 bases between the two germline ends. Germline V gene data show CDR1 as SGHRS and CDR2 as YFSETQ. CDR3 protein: CASSLGQAGANVLTF. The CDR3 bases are TGCGCCAGCAGCTTAGGGCAAGCTGGGGCCAACGTCCTGACTTTC.

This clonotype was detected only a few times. The CDR3: CASRPNRGQDNYGYTF. Here the CDR3 DNA reads TGTGCCAGCAGACCAAACCGCGGACAGGACAACTATGGCTACACCTTC. This sequence joins TRBV6-2 or TRBV6-3 and TRBJ1-2; TRBD1 aligns across 7 bases. The germline V gene has CDR1 MNHEY and CDR2 SVGEGT. Trimming took 6 bases from V and 2 from J; bases not matched to a gene: 12. The CDR3 sequence is 16 residues long.

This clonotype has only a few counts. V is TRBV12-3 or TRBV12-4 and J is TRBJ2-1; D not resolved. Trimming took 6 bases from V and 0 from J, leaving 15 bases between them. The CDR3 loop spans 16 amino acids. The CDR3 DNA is TGTGCCAGCAGCACCCTGAGACAAGTCTCCTACAATGAGCAGTTCTTC. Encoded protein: CASSTLRQVSYNEQFF.

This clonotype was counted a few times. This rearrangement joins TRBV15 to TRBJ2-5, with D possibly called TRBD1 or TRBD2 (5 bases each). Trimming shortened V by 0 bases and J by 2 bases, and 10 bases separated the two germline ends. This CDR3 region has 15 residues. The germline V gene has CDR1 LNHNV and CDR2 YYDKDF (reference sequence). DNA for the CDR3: TGTGCCACCAGCAGAGATCAGGGACCACAAGAGACCCAGTACTTC. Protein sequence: CATSRDQGPQETQYF.